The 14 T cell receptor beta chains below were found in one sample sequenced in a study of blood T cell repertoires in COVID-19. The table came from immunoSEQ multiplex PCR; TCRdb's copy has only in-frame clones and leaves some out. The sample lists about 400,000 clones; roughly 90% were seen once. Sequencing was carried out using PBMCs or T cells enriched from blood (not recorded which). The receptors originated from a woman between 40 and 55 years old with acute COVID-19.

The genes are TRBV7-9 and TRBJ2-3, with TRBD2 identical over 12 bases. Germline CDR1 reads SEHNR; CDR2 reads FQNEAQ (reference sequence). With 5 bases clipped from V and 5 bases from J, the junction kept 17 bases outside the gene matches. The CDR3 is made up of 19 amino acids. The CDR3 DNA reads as TGTGCCAGCAGCGTACTAGCGGGGGGCAGTTTAAGTTCCGGAGATACGCAGTATTTT. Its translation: CASSVLAGGSLSSGDTQYF.

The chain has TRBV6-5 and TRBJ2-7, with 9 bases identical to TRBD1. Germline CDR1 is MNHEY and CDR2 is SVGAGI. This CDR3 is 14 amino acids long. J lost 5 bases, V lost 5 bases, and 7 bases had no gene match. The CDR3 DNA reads TGTGCCAGCAGTCCCGGGACAGGGTTCAACGAGCAGTACTTC. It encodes CASSPGTGFNEQYF.

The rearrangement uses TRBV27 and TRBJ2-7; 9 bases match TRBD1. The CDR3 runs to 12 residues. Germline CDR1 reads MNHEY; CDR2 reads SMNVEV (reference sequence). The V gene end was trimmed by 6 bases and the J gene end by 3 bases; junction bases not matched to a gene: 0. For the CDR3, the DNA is TGTGCCAGCAGGACAGGGGGCTACGAGCAGTACTTC. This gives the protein CASRTGGYEQYF.

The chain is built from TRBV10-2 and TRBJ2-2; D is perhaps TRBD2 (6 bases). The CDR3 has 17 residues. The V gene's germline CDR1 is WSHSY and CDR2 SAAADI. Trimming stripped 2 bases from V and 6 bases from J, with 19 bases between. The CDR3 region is CASSEGMRRWGAGELFF. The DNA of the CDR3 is TGCGCCAGCAGTGAGGGCATGCGCAGGTGGGGGGCCGGGGAGCTGTTTTTT.

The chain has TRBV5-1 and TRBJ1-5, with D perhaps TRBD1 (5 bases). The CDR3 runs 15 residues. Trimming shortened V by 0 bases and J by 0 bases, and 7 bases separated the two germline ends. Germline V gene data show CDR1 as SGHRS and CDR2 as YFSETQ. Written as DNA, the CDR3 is TGCGCCAGCAGCTTGGAGCAGGGTAGCAATCAGCCCCAGCATTTT. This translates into CASSLEQGSNQPQHF. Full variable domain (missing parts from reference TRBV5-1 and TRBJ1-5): KAGVTQTPRYLIKTRGQQVTLSCSPISGHRSVSWYQQTPGQGLQFLFEYFSETQRNKGNFPGRFSGRQFSNSRSEMNVSTLELGDSALYLCASSLEQGSNQPQHFGDGTRLSIL.

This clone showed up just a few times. The CDR3 coding sequence is TGTGCCAGTAGTTTACAGGGGTTAAGGCTTAGCAATCAGCCCCAGCATTTT. Its protein is CASSLQGLRLSNQPQHF. The chain is built from TRBV19 and TRBJ1-5, with 7 bases that match TRBD1. After removal of 5 bases from V and 0 bases from J, the junction contained 10 bases not matched to a gene. Per germline, CDR1 LNHDA and CDR2 SQIVND (reference sequence). This CDR3 has 17 amino acids.

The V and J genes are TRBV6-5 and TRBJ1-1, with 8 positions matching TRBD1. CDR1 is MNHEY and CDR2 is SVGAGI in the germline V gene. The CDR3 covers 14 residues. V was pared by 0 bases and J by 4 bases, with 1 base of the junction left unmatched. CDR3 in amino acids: CASSYSGQGTEAFF. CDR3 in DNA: TGTGCCAGCAGTTACTCCGGACAGGGCACTGAAGCTTTCTTT.

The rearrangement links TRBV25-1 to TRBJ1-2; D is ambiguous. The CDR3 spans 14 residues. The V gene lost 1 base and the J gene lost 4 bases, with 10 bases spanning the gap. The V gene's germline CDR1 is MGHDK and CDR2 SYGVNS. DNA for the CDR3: TGTGCCAGCAGTGAATCAGGCCAGATCTATGGCTACACCTTC. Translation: CASSESGQIYGYTF.

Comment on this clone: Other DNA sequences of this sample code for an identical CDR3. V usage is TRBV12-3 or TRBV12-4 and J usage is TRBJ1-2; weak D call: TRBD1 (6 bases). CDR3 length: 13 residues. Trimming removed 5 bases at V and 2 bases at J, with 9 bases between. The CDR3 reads CASSKQGNYGYTF. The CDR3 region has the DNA TGTGCCAGCAGTAAGCAGGGGAACTATGGCTACACCTTC.

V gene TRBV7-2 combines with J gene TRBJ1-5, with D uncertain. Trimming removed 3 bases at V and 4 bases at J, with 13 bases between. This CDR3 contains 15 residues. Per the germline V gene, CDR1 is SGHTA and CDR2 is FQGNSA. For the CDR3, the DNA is TGTGCCAGCAGCTTTAACCGGGGTTCTAATCAGCCCCAGCATTTT. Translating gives CASSFNRGSNQPQHF.

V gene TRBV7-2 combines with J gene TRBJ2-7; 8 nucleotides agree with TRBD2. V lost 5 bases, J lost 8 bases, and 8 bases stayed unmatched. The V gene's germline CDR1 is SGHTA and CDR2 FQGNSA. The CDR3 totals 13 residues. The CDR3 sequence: CASSTTSGSKQYF. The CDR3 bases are TGTGCCAGCAGCACCACTAGCGGCTCCAAGCAGTACTTC.

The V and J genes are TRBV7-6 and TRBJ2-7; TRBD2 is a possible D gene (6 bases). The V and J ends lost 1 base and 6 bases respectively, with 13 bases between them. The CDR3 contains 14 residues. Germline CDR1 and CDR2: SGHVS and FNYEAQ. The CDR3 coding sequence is TGTGCCAGCAGCTTAGGCGGAGGGCAGGGCGAGCAGTACTTC. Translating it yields CASSLGGGQGEQYF.

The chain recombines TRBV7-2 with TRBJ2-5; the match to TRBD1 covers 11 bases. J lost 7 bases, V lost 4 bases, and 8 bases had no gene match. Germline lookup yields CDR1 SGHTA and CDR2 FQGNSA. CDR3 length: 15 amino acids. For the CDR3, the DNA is TGTGCCAGCAGCTCCGACTTGGGACAGGGGGTGACCCAGTACTTC. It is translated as CASSSDLGQGVTQYF.

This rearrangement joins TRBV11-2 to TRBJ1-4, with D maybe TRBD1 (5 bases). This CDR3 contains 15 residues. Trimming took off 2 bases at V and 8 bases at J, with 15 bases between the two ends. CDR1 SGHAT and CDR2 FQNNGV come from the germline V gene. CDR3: CASSLIGGRAEKLFF. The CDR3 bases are TGTGCCAGCAGCTTAATCGGGGGTCGAGCGGAAAAACTGTTTTTT.